This TCR beta chain originates from a study of OX40 agonist ivuxolimab in advanced cancers. Here immunoSEQ multiplex PCR was the method, and the copy in TCRdb shows in-frame clones only, minus some. This sample has some 90,000 clones, with under 95% found just once. Germline CDR1 SGHTA, CDR2 FQGTGA. Trimming stripped 5 bases from V and 6 bases from J, with 13 bases between. CDR3 length: 13 residues. Anyone with autoimmune disease history or systemic immunosuppression was excluded. The TCR comes from an adult with an advanced solid tumor such as melanoma, head and neck, liver or kidney cancer. The chain links TRBV7-3 to TRBJ1-2; maybe TRBD1 (5 bases). Sequences were derived from CD4+ or CD8+ T cells sorted from blood, sampled in a trial of the OX40 agonist ivuxolimab. CDR3 amino acids: CASSRAGKDGYTF. The CDR3 DNA is TGTGCCAGCAGCCGGGCAGGGAAAGATGGCTACACCTTC.